The 7 T cell receptor beta chains presented below share a single source sample, sequenced in a study of blood T cell repertoires in COVID-19. Sequenced by immunoSEQ multiplex PCR; TCRdb stores in-frame clones only, minus some. Found here are about 180,000 clones, roughly 90% of them singletons; the top ten hold roughly 20%. Sequenced input: peripheral blood. These receptor sequences come from a man between 65 and 80 years old with active or convalescent COVID-19.

This clone has only a few counts. The chain links TRBV15 to TRBJ2-7; D is ambiguous. The V gene lost 0 bases and the J gene lost 2 bases, with 8 bases spanning the gap. The CDR3 has 14 amino acids. Germline CDR1 reads LNHNV; CDR2 reads YYDKDF (reference sequence). CDR3 residues: CATSRDITAYEQYF. The CDR3 bases are TGTGCCACCAGCAGAGATATCACAGCCTACGAGCAGTACTTC.

This clone was observed a handful of times. V usage is TRBV25-1 and J usage is TRBJ2-1, with 8 bases identical to TRBD2. Trimming removed 7 bases from V and 3 bases from J; junction bases left unmatched: 8. Germline assignment: CDR1 MGHDK and CDR2 SYGVNS. The CDR3 is made up of 15 amino acids. CDR3 region: CASTDGTSGYNEQFF. The CDR3 DNA is TGTGCCAGCACCGACGGAACTAGCGGCTACAATGAGCAGTTCTTC.

The rearrangement joins TRBV7-9 to TRBJ1-2; TRBD1 matches 7 bases. In germline, CDR1 is SEHNR, CDR2 FQNEAQ (reference sequence). This CDR3 is built from 13 residues. V shed 5 bases, J shed 10 bases, and the junction held 10 bases outside the gene matches. The CDR3 region is CASSEGTARFYTF. DNA for the CDR3: TGTGCCAGCAGCGAAGGGACAGCCCGATTCTACACCTTC.

This clone has only a few counts. This CDR3 reads CASSTRHGGNTEAFF. CDR3 nucleotides: TGTGCCAGTAGTACGCGACACGGAGGAAACACTGAAGCTTTCTTT. This chain joins TRBV19 and TRBJ1-1; D is unclear. V was pared by 4 bases and J by 2 bases, with 14 bases between. The germline CDR1 and CDR2 sequences are LNHDA and SQIVND (reference sequence). The CDR3 spans 15 residues.

The rearrangement joins TRBV11-2 to TRBJ1-2, with 9 bases aligning to TRBD1. There are 15 residues in the CDR3. After removal of 5 bases from V and 5 bases from J, the junction contained 9 bases not matched to a gene. The germline V gene encodes CDR1 SGHAT and CDR2 FQNNGV. CDR3 bases: TGTGCCAGCAGCCACGGACAGGGGCCATCGTATGGCTACACCTTC. It codes for CASSHGQGPSYGYTF.

This sequence joins TRBV2 and TRBJ2-7; 9 positions agree with TRBD1. The germline V gene has CDR1 SNHLY and CDR2 FYNNEI. CDR3 length: 14 amino acids. The trim removed 7 bases at V and 2 bases at J, leaving 6 bases unmatched. This CDR3 reads CASIRQGDTYEQYF. In nucleotides, the CDR3 is TGTGCCAGCATCCGACAGGGGGACACCTACGAGCAGTACTTC.

The chain employs TRBV30 and TRBJ1-1; 9 positions match TRBD1. The CDR3 loop spans 16 amino acids. The V gene's germline CDR1 is GTSNPN and CDR2 SVGIG (reference sequence). With V trimmed by 3 bases and J by 4 bases, 12 bases remained unmatched. The CDR3 DNA reads as TGTGCCTGGAGAAGGGGACAGGGTGGTTTGAGCACTGAAGCTTTCTTT. Translated, it gives CAWRRGQGGLSTEAFF.